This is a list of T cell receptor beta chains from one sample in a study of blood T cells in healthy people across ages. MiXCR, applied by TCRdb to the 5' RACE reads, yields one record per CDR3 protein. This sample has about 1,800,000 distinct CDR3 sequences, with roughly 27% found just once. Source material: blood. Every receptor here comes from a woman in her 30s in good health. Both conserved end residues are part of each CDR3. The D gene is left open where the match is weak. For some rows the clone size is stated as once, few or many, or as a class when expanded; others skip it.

CDR3nt: TGCAGTGCTAGAGCTGGACAGGGGGGAGGGACTGAAGCTTTCTTT
CDR3aa: CSARAGQGGGTEAFF
v_gene: TRBV20-1
j_gene: TRBJ1-1
d_gene: TRBD1
abundance: -

CDR3nt: TGCAGTGCTAGGGGACTAGCGGGGGGCCTACCCACAGATACGCAGTATTTT
CDR3aa: CSARGLAGGLPTDTQYF
v_gene: TRBV20-1
j_gene: TRBJ2-3
d_gene: TRBD2
abundance: -

CDR3nt: TGTGCCAGCAGACTTAGGGATGGCTACACCTTC
CDR3aa: CASRLRDGYTF
v_gene: TRBV3-1
j_gene: TRBJ1-2
d_gene: -
abundance: few

CDR3nt: TGTGCCAGCAGTTACGGAGTCTTACGGTTCTTC
CDR3aa: CASSYGVLRFF
v_gene: TRBV6-5
j_gene: TRBJ2-1
d_gene: -
abundance: many

CDR3nt: TGCGCCAGCAGCTTGGACAGGGTTGAGCAGTACTTC
CDR3aa: CASSLDRVEQYF
v_gene: TRBV5-1
j_gene: TRBJ2-7
d_gene: -
abundance: many

CDR3nt: TGTGCCAGCAGTAAGGCGGTGTCGGGAAAGGATCAGCCCCAGCATTTT
CDR3aa: CASSKAVSGKDQPQHF
v_gene: TRBV12-3/TRBV12-4
j_gene: TRBJ1-5
d_gene: -
abundance: many

CDR3nt: TGTGCCAGCAGTTACTCGATCGGGTACGAGCAGTACTTC
CDR3aa: CASSYSIGYEQYF
v_gene: TRBV6-5
j_gene: TRBJ2-7
d_gene: -
abundance: many

CDR3nt: TGTGCCAGCAGTGACAGGGCTGGTGGCTACACCTTC
CDR3aa: CASSDRAGGYTF
v_gene: TRBV6-5
j_gene: TRBJ1-2
d_gene: TRBD1
abundance: -

CDR3nt: TGCGCCAGCAGACTAGCGGGAGAGGCCGGGGAGCTGTTTTTT
CDR3aa: CASRLAGEAGELFF
v_gene: TRBV10-2
j_gene: TRBJ2-2
d_gene: TRBD2
abundance: -

CDR3nt: TGTGCCAGCAGCGCTCCCGGGACTAGCGGGGGTATCCAAGAGACCCAGTACTTC
CDR3aa: CASSAPGTSGGIQETQYF
v_gene: TRBV7-9
j_gene: TRBJ2-5
d_gene: TRBD2
abundance: -

CDR3nt: TGTGCCAGCAGCCAAGCTGACAATGAGCAGTTCTTC
CDR3aa: CASSQADNEQFF
v_gene: TRBV3-1
j_gene: TRBJ2-1
d_gene: -
abundance: few

CDR3nt: TGTGCCAGCAGTGGGTTGGGGGGGCTAGGCTACGAGCAGTACTTC
CDR3aa: CASSGLGGLGYEQYF
v_gene: TRBV2
j_gene: TRBJ2-7
d_gene: -
abundance: few

CDR3nt: TGTGCCAGCAGCGCCCAGACAGGCGTCAGCACAGATACGCAGTATTTT
CDR3aa: CASSAQTGVSTDTQYF
v_gene: TRBV9
j_gene: TRBJ2-3
d_gene: -
abundance: many

CDR3nt: TGTGCCAGCAGCCAAGATGAGTCAACAGATACGCAGTATTTT
CDR3aa: CASSQDESTDTQYF
v_gene: TRBV3-1
j_gene: TRBJ2-3
d_gene: -
abundance: many

CDR3nt: TGTGCCAGCAGCACGGACGGGATTAATTCACCCCTCCACTTT
CDR3aa: CASSTDGINSPLHF
v_gene: TRBV7-9
j_gene: TRBJ1-6
d_gene: -
abundance: -

CDR3nt: TGTGCCAGCAGTGAATCAGGGGCAGACTATGGCTACACCTTC
CDR3aa: CASSESGADYGYTF
v_gene: TRBV25-1
j_gene: TRBJ1-2
d_gene: -
abundance: few

CDR3nt: TGTGCCAGCAGCAGGGGGGACGCCAGCCCCTACGAGCAGTACTTC
CDR3aa: CASSRGDASPYEQYF
v_gene: TRBV5-6
j_gene: TRBJ2-7
d_gene: -
abundance: -

CDR3nt: TGTGCCATCAGACCGGGACTAGCGGACACCGGGGAGCTGTTTTTT
CDR3aa: CAIRPGLADTGELFF
v_gene: TRBV10-3
j_gene: TRBJ2-2
d_gene: TRBD2
abundance: few

CDR3nt: TGTGCCAGCAGTTTATCGAATTTCGGCGAGCAGTACTTC
CDR3aa: CASSLSNFGEQYF
v_gene: TRBV27
j_gene: TRBJ2-7
d_gene: -
abundance: -

CDR3nt: TGTGCCAGCAGCTTTACTGGCGGGGCCACAGATACGCAGTATTTT
CDR3aa: CASSFTGGATDTQYF
v_gene: TRBV5-5
j_gene: TRBJ2-3
d_gene: -
abundance: -

CDR3nt: TGCAGTGCTAGACTCGGGACTAGCGTTTCAGAGACCCAGTACTTC
CDR3aa: CSARLGTSVSETQYF
v_gene: TRBV20-1
j_gene: TRBJ2-5
d_gene: TRBD2
abundance: -

CDR3nt: TGTGCCAGCAGCGGGCGGCTAGCGGAGAACAATGAGCAGTTCTTC
CDR3aa: CASSGRLAENNEQFF
v_gene: TRBV7-2
j_gene: TRBJ2-1
d_gene: TRBD2
abundance: few

CDR3nt: TGCGCCAGCAGCCCTGGTAAGGGGGGGAACGAGCAGTACTTC
CDR3aa: CASSPGKGGNEQYF
v_gene: TRBV5-1
j_gene: TRBJ2-7
d_gene: -
abundance: few

CDR3nt: TGTGCCAGCAGCTTAGCGGGAGGTCGAGAGACCCAGTACTTC
CDR3aa: CASSLAGGRETQYF
v_gene: TRBV7-2
j_gene: TRBJ2-5
d_gene: -
abundance: many

CDR3nt: TGTGCCGGCAGCTTAAGACTAGCGGGAGGTCCCAACCAAGAGACCCAGTACTTC
CDR3aa: CAGSLRLAGGPNQETQYF
v_gene: TRBV7-2
j_gene: TRBJ2-5
d_gene: TRBD2
abundance: -

CDR3nt: TGCGCCAGCAGCCACCCCGCAGGGGTACGCTCCTACGAGCAGTACTTC
CDR3aa: CASSHPAGVRSYEQYF
v_gene: TRBV4-1
j_gene: TRBJ2-7
d_gene: -
abundance: many

CDR3nt: TGTGCCAGCAGTTATCGGTCTGGGACAGGGAAAAACATTCAGTACTTC
CDR3aa: CASSYRSGTGKNIQYF
v_gene: TRBV12-3/TRBV12-4
j_gene: TRBJ2-4
d_gene: TRBD1
abundance: many

CDR3nt: TGCAGTGCTAGAGATAGACTAGCGGGAGGGCCGAGGCAAGAGACCCAGTACTTC
CDR3aa: CSARDRLAGGPRQETQYF
v_gene: TRBV20-1
j_gene: TRBJ2-5
d_gene: TRBD2
abundance: many

CDR3nt: TGTGCCAGCAGTTACCCGGGGACAGGGAACACAGATACGCAGTATTTT
CDR3aa: CASSYPGTGNTDTQYF
v_gene: TRBV6-5
j_gene: TRBJ2-3
d_gene: TRBD1
abundance: few

CDR3nt: TGCAGTGCTAGAGATAGTATCCCCCAGTACTTC
CDR3aa: CSARDSIPQYF
v_gene: TRBV20-1
j_gene: TRBJ2-4
d_gene: -
abundance: few

CDR3nt: TGTGCCAGCAGCCCCGGGACAACGAAAAACATTCAGTACTTC
CDR3aa: CASSPGTTKNIQYF
v_gene: TRBV14
j_gene: TRBJ2-4
d_gene: -
abundance: -

CDR3nt: TGTGCCAGCAGTTTAAGACAGGGGGCCGGCAATCAGCCCCAGCATTTT
CDR3aa: CASSLRQGAGNQPQHF
v_gene: TRBV27
j_gene: TRBJ1-5
d_gene: TRBD1
abundance: -

CDR3nt: TGCAGTGCTACTAGCGGGAGGATTTCCTACGAGCAGTACTTC
CDR3aa: CSATSGRISYEQYF
v_gene: TRBV20-1
j_gene: TRBJ2-7
d_gene: TRBD2
abundance: many

CDR3nt: TGTGCCAGCAGTTTAATACTAGCGGGAGGGGCCCAGTACTTC
CDR3aa: CASSLILAGGAQYF
v_gene: TRBV12-3/TRBV12-4
j_gene: TRBJ2-5
d_gene: TRBD2
abundance: few

CDR3nt: TGTGCCAGCAGCTCTCCCCGTAACGAGCAGTACTTC
CDR3aa: CASSSPRNEQYF
v_gene: TRBV5-5
j_gene: TRBJ2-7
d_gene: -
abundance: few

CDR3nt: TGTGCCAGCAGTTTAGGAGGGACAGGGGGCAATTCACCCCTCCACTTT
CDR3aa: CASSLGGTGGNSPLHF
v_gene: TRBV12-3/TRBV12-4
j_gene: TRBJ1-6
d_gene: TRBD1
abundance: -

CDR3nt: TGCAGTGCTAGAGCTCAATGGGGGGAAACTGAAGCTTTCTTT
CDR3aa: CSARAQWGETEAFF
v_gene: TRBV20-1
j_gene: TRBJ1-1
d_gene: -
abundance: few

CDR3nt: TGTGCCAGCAGCCTGGACTTCCGTGGCTACACCTTC
CDR3aa: CASSLDFRGYTF
v_gene: TRBV12-3/TRBV12-4
j_gene: TRBJ1-2
d_gene: -
abundance: many

CDR3nt: TGTGCCAGCAGTCCGCCAGGGGGCGGTGGAAACATTCAGTACTTC
CDR3aa: CASSPPGGGGNIQYF
v_gene: TRBV7-2
j_gene: TRBJ2-4
d_gene: TRBD1
abundance: many

CDR3nt: TGTGCCAGCAGCTTAGGGCATGGGGGAGGCACCTTC
CDR3aa: CASSLGHGGGTF
v_gene: TRBV7-2
j_gene: TRBJ1-2
d_gene: -
abundance: -

CDR3nt: TGTGCCAGCAGTTTAGGGGGCTATGAAGAAAAACTGTTTTTT
CDR3aa: CASSLGGYEEKLFF
v_gene: TRBV12-3/TRBV12-4
j_gene: TRBJ1-4
d_gene: -
abundance: -

CDR3nt: TGCGCCAGCAGTGAGAAGGACTACCCTCCCGGGGAGCTGTTTTTT
CDR3aa: CASSEKDYPPGELFF
v_gene: TRBV10-2
j_gene: TRBJ2-2
d_gene: -
abundance: few

CDR3nt: TGCGCCAGCCATTCCCCGGGGGTGAACACTGAAGCTTTCTTT
CDR3aa: CASHSPGVNTEAFF
v_gene: TRBV10-2
j_gene: TRBJ1-1
d_gene: -
abundance: -

CDR3nt: TGCGCCAGCAGCCAAAGGACGGTGAACACCGGGGAGCTGTTTTTT
CDR3aa: CASSQRTVNTGELFF
v_gene: TRBV4-1
j_gene: TRBJ2-2
d_gene: -
abundance: -

CDR3nt: TGTGCCAGTACCACCGACAGGGTCGCTGAAGCTTTCTTT
CDR3aa: CASTTDRVAEAFF
v_gene: TRBV19
j_gene: TRBJ1-1
d_gene: TRBD1
abundance: -

CDR3nt: TGTGCCAGCAGCTTGGGGCAGGGGCGAGGTAACAATCAGCCCCAGCATTTT
CDR3aa: CASSLGQGRGNNQPQHF
v_gene: TRBV5-5
j_gene: TRBJ1-5
d_gene: -
abundance: few

CDR3nt: TGTGCCAGCAAGACCGGCGGTCCGAATGGCTACACCTTC
CDR3aa: CASKTGGPNGYTF
v_gene: TRBV7-2
j_gene: TRBJ1-2
d_gene: -
abundance: few

CDR3nt: TGTGCCAGCAGCTTTCAGGGGTCAGGCCAAAACATTCAGTACTTC
CDR3aa: CASSFQGSGQNIQYF
v_gene: TRBV11-1
j_gene: TRBJ2-4
d_gene: -
abundance: -

CDR3nt: TGTGCCAGCAGCGTTCAACAGTCCCAAGAGACCCAGTACTTC
CDR3aa: CASSVQQSQETQYF
v_gene: TRBV7-2
j_gene: TRBJ2-5
d_gene: -
abundance: -

CDR3nt: TGTGCCAGCAGACCCCTCAGGACTAGCGCCTACAATGAGCAGTTCTTC
CDR3aa: CASRPLRTSAYNEQFF
v_gene: TRBV12-3/TRBV12-4
j_gene: TRBJ2-1
d_gene: TRBD2
abundance: few

CDR3nt: TGCGCCAGCAGCGGGACTAGCGGGCCTCAGGGAACAGATACGCAGTATTTT
CDR3aa: CASSGTSGPQGTDTQYF
v_gene: TRBV10-1
j_gene: TRBJ2-3
d_gene: TRBD2
abundance: -

CDR3nt: TGCGCCAGCAGCCCAAACCCGGCAGGGAACACTGAAGCTTTCTTT
CDR3aa: CASSPNPAGNTEAFF
v_gene: TRBV5-1
j_gene: TRBJ1-1
d_gene: -
abundance: few

CDR3nt: TGTGCCAGCAGTCCCCGGGACAGGGCTTTGGTGTTCGGCTACACCTTC
CDR3aa: CASSPRDRALVFGYTF
v_gene: TRBV6-5
j_gene: TRBJ1-2
d_gene: TRBD1
abundance: few

CDR3nt: TGTGCCAGCAGCGCTAGCGGAGTCTCCTACAATGAGCAGTTCTTC
CDR3aa: CASSASGVSYNEQFF
v_gene: TRBV7-8
j_gene: TRBJ2-1
d_gene: TRBD2
abundance: many